A selection of T cell receptor beta chains follows, all from one sample in a study of shared clonotypes between healthy human individuals. Using immunoSEQ multiplex PCR, the repertoire was profiled, and TCRdb retains in-frame clones only, with some absent. This sample yields about 680,000 clones, of which 92% are seen a single time; approximately 24% belongs to the top ten. The specimen was naive CD8+ T cells sorted from blood. The receptors shown here come from a man younger than 40 in good health. The CDR3 runs from the conserved cysteine through the conserved F or W. Fields, in order: CDR3 protein, CDR3 DNA, D gene, J gene, clone size, V gene. D genes are given only for firm matches. Not all rows give a size; the values are once, few, many and, for expanded clones, a class.

CASSLYSVAVAVEQFF	TGTGCCAGCAGTTTATACTCCGTAGCGGTGGCCGTTGAGCAGTTCTTC	.	TRBJ2-1	.	TRBV27
CASEGATNEKLFF	TGTGCCAGCGAAGGGGCAACTAATGAAAAACTGTTTTTT	.	TRBJ1-4	.	TRBV7-9
CASGFADGPSTDTQYF	TGTGCTAGTGGTTTTGCGGACGGACCTAGCACAGATACGCAGTATTTT	.	TRBJ2-3	once	TRBV12-5
CSANGADTPNF	TGCAGTGCAAACGGTGCGGACACGCCGAACTTC	.	TRBJ2-7	.	TRBV20-1
CASSLASGGYEQYF	TGTGCCAGCAGCTTAGCATCAGGGGGCTACGAGCAGTACTTC	TRBD1	TRBJ2-7	.	TRBV7-9
CASSPPGTEAFF	TGTGCCAGCTCTCCCCCTGGCACTGAAGCTTTCTTT	.	TRBJ1-1	.	TRBV28
CSVEPGQGALNYTF	TGCAGCGTTGAACCGGGACAGGGGGCCTTGAACTACACCTTC	TRBD1	TRBJ1-2	.	TRBV29-1
CATSSRPNSVSSGNTIYF	TGTGCCACCAGCAGTCGCCCCAATTCCGTCAGCTCTGGAAACACCATATATTTT	.	TRBJ1-3	.	TRBV15
CASSVGGTSGRTDSYNEQFF	TGTGCCAGCAGCGTAGGGGGGACTAGCGGGAGGACCGACTCCTACAATGAGCAGTTCTTC	TRBD2	TRBJ2-1	.	TRBV9
CATSTTGTGNTEAFF	TGTGCCACCAGCACCACCGGGACGGGGAACACTGAAGCTTTCTTT	.	TRBJ1-1	.	TRBV15
CASSPLDREKAYTF	TGTGCCAGCAGTCCTCTGGACAGGGAGAAAGCCTACACCTTC	TRBD1	TRBJ1-2	.	TRBV27
CATSRGGTYEQYF	TGTGCCACCAGCCGGGGTGGGACCTACGAGCAGTACTTC	.	TRBJ2-7	.	TRBV15
CASSTWDRAAEAFF	TGTGCCAGCAGCACCTGGGACAGGGCCGCTGAAGCTTTCTTT	TRBD1	TRBJ1-1	.	TRBV9
CAWSVRAGVLDTQYF	TGTGCCTGGAGTGTGCGAGCGGGAGTCTTAGATACGCAGTATTTT	TRBD2	TRBJ2-3	once	TRBV30
CASSMWTGRQETQYF	TGTGCCAGTAGTATGTGGACAGGTCGACAAGAGACCCAGTACTTC	TRBD1	TRBJ2-5	.	TRBV19
CAWSLGSGNTIYF	TGTGCCTGGAGCTTAGGGTCGGGAAACACCATATATTTT	.	TRBJ1-3	.	TRBV30
CASSQTSGNYEQYF	TGTGCCAGCAGTCAGACTAGCGGTAACTACGAGCAGTACTTC	TRBD2	TRBJ2-7	.	TRBV27
CAPSGALSTDTQYF	TGTGCCCCATCAGGGGCGTTAAGCACAGATACGCAGTATTTT	.	TRBJ2-3	.	TRBV14
CSVEMRDRGQLTQYF	TGCAGCGTTGAAATGAGGGACAGGGGACAGTTGACCCAGTACTTC	TRBD1	TRBJ2-5	.	TRBV29-1
CASSLRLAGLNKYF	TGTGCCAGCAGTTTGAGACTAGCGGGTTTGAATAAGTATTTT	TRBD2	TRBJ2-3	.	TRBV28
CASSARTGASYGYTF	TGTGCCAGCAGTGCCCGGACAGGGGCAAGCTATGGCTACACCTTC	TRBD1	TRBJ1-2	.	TRBV6-1
CAISERPASGANVLTF	TGTGCCATCAGTGAAAGACCGGCGTCTGGGGCCAACGTCCTGACTTTC	.	TRBJ2-6	.	TRBV10-3
CSVEGVLGTDTQYF	TGCAGCGTTGAAGGGGTCCTGGGCACAGATACGCAGTATTTT	.	TRBJ2-3	.	TRBV29-1
CASSRTGLAGRGTDTQYF	TGTGCCAGCAGCCGGACGGGACTAGCGGGAAGGGGCACAGATACGCAGTATTTT	TRBD2	TRBJ2-3	.	TRBV7-3
CARNPDGQETQYF	TGTGCCAGAAACCCGGACGGCCAAGAGACCCAGTACTTC	.	TRBJ2-5	few	TRBV14
CASSHYGTGGNQPQHF	TGTGCCAGCAGTCACTACGGGACAGGGGGCAATCAGCCCCAGCATTTT	TRBD1	TRBJ1-5	.	TRBV28
CASSESLTTGGIGNTIYF	TGTGCCAGCAGCGAATCGCTAACCACAGGGGGCATTGGAAACACCATATATTTT	TRBD1	TRBJ1-3	.	TRBV6-1
CASSLDSYSNQPQHF	TGTGCCAGCAGCCTGGACAGCTATAGCAATCAGCCCCAGCATTTT	.	TRBJ1-5	.	TRBV11-2
CASSQDPETGYEQYF	TGCGCCAGCAGCCAAGATCCCGAAACGGGTTACGAGCAGTACTTC	.	TRBJ2-7	.	TRBV4-3
CASSFSGRTSYEQYF	TGTGCCAGCAGCTTCAGCGGGAGGACCTCCTACGAGCAGTACTTC	TRBD2	TRBJ2-7	once	TRBV7-9
CASSYSGDEQFF	TGTGCCAGCAGTTACTCTGGGGATGAGCAGTTCTTC	.	TRBJ2-1	.	TRBV6-5
CASSDQGPYGYTF	TGTGCCAGCAGTGATCAGGGGCCCTATGGCTACACCTTC	.	TRBJ1-2	few	TRBV2
CASSLGRSSYNEQFF	TGTGCCAGCAGCCTGGGACGGAGCTCCTACAATGAGCAGTTCTTC	.	TRBJ2-1	.	TRBV27
CASSLRGPSYEQYF	TGTGCCAGCAGTTTGAGAGGACCTTCGTACGAGCAGTACTTC	.	TRBJ2-7	.	TRBV27
CASSLRTSTDTQYF	TGTGCCAGCAGCTTGCGGACAAGCACAGATACGCAGTATTTT	.	TRBJ2-3	.	TRBV5-4
CASSNLIKSGTGGAGLTNEKLFF	TGTGCCAGCAGCAACCTAATAAAATCCGGGACAGGGGGCGCAGGGCTAACTAATGAAAAACTGTTTTTT	.	TRBJ1-4	.	TRBV21-1
CASSLSAHNEQFF	TGTGCCAGCAGTTTATCCGCCCATAATGAGCAGTTCTTC	.	TRBJ2-1	.	TRBV27
CASSPGQGLYEQYF	TGTGCCAGCAGCCCGGGACAGGGGTTGTACGAGCAGTACTTC	TRBD1	TRBJ2-7	.	TRBV2
CASSPRGGADLAEKLFF	TGCGCCAGCAGCCCGAGAGGGGGCGCAGATTTGGCTGAAAAACTGTTTTTT	TRBD1	TRBJ1-4	.	TRBV5-1
CASSLAGTHVDTQYF	TGTGCCAGCAGCTTAGCAGGGACTCACGTGGATACGCAGTATTTT	.	TRBJ2-3	once	TRBV13
CAWSGSSGYSNQPQHF	TGTGCCTGGAGTGGGTCTTCAGGGTATAGCAATCAGCCCCAGCATTTT	.	TRBJ1-5	.	TRBV30
CASSPGHSSYEQYF	TGTGCCAGCAGTCCAGGACACAGCTCCTACGAGCAGTACTTC	.	TRBJ2-7	.	TRBV6-1
CASSETGQNNQPQHF	TGTGCCAGCAGTGAAACGGGACAGAACAATCAGCCCCAGCATTTT	TRBD1	TRBJ1-5	.	TRBV25-1
CASSPQGVYNEQFF	TGTGCCAGCAGCCCACAGGGGGTCTACAATGAGCAGTTCTTC	TRBD1	TRBJ2-1	.	TRBV7-9
CASRGTSGTERTTDTQYF	TGTGCCAGCAGAGGGACTAGCGGGACCGAGCGGACCACAGATACGCAGTATTTT	TRBD2	TRBJ2-3	.	TRBV27
CASSSPRGQGSYEQYF	TGTGCCAGCAGCTCCCCCAGGGGACAGGGATCGTACGAGCAGTACTTC	TRBD1	TRBJ2-7	.	TRBV7-9
CASGGLAPTGELFF	TGTGCCAGCGGAGGACTAGCTCCTACCGGGGAGCTGTTTTTT	TRBD2	TRBJ2-2	.	TRBV27
CASSSIFQTGENYEQYF	TGTGCCAGCAGTTCTATATTCCAGACAGGGGAGAACTACGAGCAGTACTTC	TRBD1	TRBJ2-7	.	TRBV27
CASSLWGLDSGANVLTF	TGCGCCAGCAGCTTGTGGGGTTTAGACTCTGGGGCCAACGTCCTGACTTTC	.	TRBJ2-6	.	TRBV5-1
CASSLFGSVRQDQDTQYF	TGTGCCAGCAGTTTATTTGGGTCTGTGCGCCAAGACCAAGATACGCAGTATTTT	.	TRBJ2-3	.	TRBV27
CASSLDGQGSDEQYF	TGTGCCAGCAGCTTAGATGGGCAGGGGAGCGACGAGCAGTACTTC	.	TRBJ2-7	.	TRBV7-6
CASSPWTSGRGTADTQYF	TGTGCCAGTAGTCCATGGACTAGCGGGAGAGGCACGGCAGATACGCAGTATTTT	TRBD2	TRBJ2-3	.	TRBV19
CASSPISPLGGGPGSYEQYF	TGTGCCAGCAGTCCAATATCCCCCCTGGGTGGCGGGCCGGGTTCCTACGAGCAGTACTTC	.	TRBJ2-7	.	TRBV27
CASFSRQRVYNEQFF	TGTGCCAGCTTCTCGCGCCAGCGAGTGTACAATGAGCAGTTCTTC	.	TRBJ2-1	.	TRBV6-1
CSACGQGAYEQYF	TGCAGCGCCTGCGGACAGGGGGCTTACGAGCAGTACTTC	TRBD1	TRBJ2-7	.	TRBV29-1
CASSYYRAGELFF	TGTGCCAGCAGTTACTACAGGGCCGGGGAGCTGTTTTTT	.	TRBJ2-2	.	TRBV6-5
CASSQEGRAGYEQYF	TGTGCCAGCAGCCAAGAAGGGAGAGCGGGATACGAGCAGTACTTC	TRBD2	TRBJ2-7	.	TRBV4-2